The next 17 T cell receptor beta chains were all read from a single sample in a study of regulatory T cells in long-lasting Graves disease. Arm-PCR of CDR3 regions and iRepertoire HTBI primers were the basis on which TCR beta libraries were built. TCRdb re-called the multiplex PCR reads with MiXCR, one entry per CDR3 protein. This table holds approximately 360,000 distinct CDR3 sequences, less than 30% found once. As to time point: persistent/refractory GD, antithyroid drugs over 5 years with positive TRAb. There was RNA extracted from PBMCs, and the TCR library was made from it. The material sequenced was peripheral blood mononuclear cells (PBMCs), taken when the disease was refractory, from a patient treated with antithyroid drugs. These receptor sequences come from a woman aged 35 to 49 with Graves disease.

J is TRBJ2-7 and V is TRBV5-1; D is uncertain. The germline V and J ends were trimmed by 4 bases and 5 bases, with 22 bases remaining between them. The CDR3 contains 16 residues. CDR1 SGHRS and CDR2 YFSETQ come from the germline V gene. Here the CDR3 reads CASSPAPLGERDEQYF. The CDR3 DNA reads TGCGCCAGCAGCCCCGCGCCTCTTGGGGAAAGGGACGAGCAGTACTTC.

Details on this clonotype: This may stem from a read error, because a much larger clone lies one nucleotide away. This chain uses TRBV6-1 with TRBJ2-5, with D perhaps TRBD1 (6 bases). Germline-derived CDR1 and CDR2 are MNHNS and SASEGT. The CDR3 contains 12 residues. Trimming stripped 11 bases from V and 5 bases from J, with 15 bases between. The CDR3 coding sequence is TGTGCCGCGGTGGGGGCCGGGGAGACCCAGTACTTC. Translation gives CAAVGAGETQYF.

The sample holds many counts of this clonotype. The chain combines TRBV7-2 with TRBJ2-7, with D possibly called TRBD1 or TRBD2 (5 bases each). Germline V gene sequence: CDR1 SGHTA, CDR2 FQGNSA. Trimming removed 5 bases at V and 3 bases at J, with 14 bases between. CDR3 length: 14 amino acids. The DNA for the CDR3 is TGTGCCAGCAGCCGGGACCATAGATTCTACGAGCAGTACTTC. The encoded protein is CASSRDHRFYEQYF.

The rearrangement links TRBV29-1 to TRBJ2-5; D is uncertain. The CDR3 length is 12 residues. Germline assignment: CDR1 SQVTM and CDR2 ANQGSEA. V lost 4 bases to trimming and J lost 4 bases, with 10 bases between them. CDR3 DNA sequence: TGCAGCGTTGTCCCAAGTCCAGAGACCCAGTACTTC. Its protein is CSVVPSPETQYF.

The rearrangement uses TRBV7-3 and TRBJ1-3; possible D gene TRBD1, 6 bases. Deletions cut 2 bases from V and 0 bases from J, with 20 bases between. Germline CDR1 is SGHTA and CDR2 is FQGTGA. The CDR3 is made up of 19 amino acids. CDR3 in DNA: TGTGCCAGCAGCTTATCCTCTCCGGGACACCCAAGCTCTGGAAACACCATATATTTT. This encodes CASSLSSPGHPSSGNTIYF.

The rearrangement joins TRBV7-2 to TRBJ2-7, with 12 positions matching TRBD2. The V gene's germline CDR1 is SGHTA and CDR2 FQGNSA. The CDR3 runs 16 residues. V was clipped by 5 bases and J by 1 base; unmatched bases: 6. The CDR3: CASSHGLAGPSYEQYF. The CDR3 nucleotides are TGTGCCAGCAGCCATGGACTAGCGGGACCTTCCTACGAGCAGTACTTC.

The sample holds many counts of this clonotype. This chain uses TRBV7-8 with TRBJ2-5, with 11 bases that match TRBD2. V shed 4 bases, J shed 0 bases, and the junction held 10 bases outside the gene matches. This CDR3 region has 18 residues. CDR1 and CDR2 from the germline V gene are SGHVS and FQNEAQ. The CDR3 DNA reads as TGTGCCAGCAGCTCCTATATGGCTAGCGGGAGGAACCAAGAGACCCAGTACTTC. Translated, it gives CASSSYMASGRNQETQYF.

This clonotype was detected a few times. The V call is TRBV7-3, the J call TRBJ1-1; the D gene is possibly TRBD1 (5 bases). CDR3 size: 14 residues. V lost 3 bases to trimming and J lost 7 bases, with 15 bases between them. Germline CDR1 reads SGHTA; CDR2 reads FQGTGA. Here the CDR3 DNA reads TGTGCCAGCAGCTTCACTATGGGACCTATTGAAGCTTTCTTT. Residues: CASSFTMGPIEAFF.

This clonotype was found many times. The chain combines TRBV29-1 with TRBJ1-2; D gene unclear. The length of the CDR3 is 13 residues. V was pared by 6 bases and J by 5 bases, with 16 bases between. Germline V gene sequence: CDR1 SQVTM, CDR2 ANQGSEA. The CDR3 nucleotides read TGCAGCGTCGAGGCGGCTGGAGGTTATGGCTACACCTTC. Translating gives CSVEAAGGYGYTF.

This clonotype occurred many times. The chain combines TRBV28 with TRBJ2-7; 11 nucleotides agree with TRBD1. CDR1 and CDR2 from the germline V gene are MDHEN and SYDVKM. V trimming: 8 bases; J trimming: 6 bases; junction bases outside the gene matches: 9. The CDR3 loop spans 14 amino acids. In DNA, the CDR3 is TGTGCCAGCGCTACCGGGACAGGGGGACTCGAGCAGTACTTC. The encoded protein is CASATGTGGLEQYF.

This clonotype was seen many times. This chain joins TRBV2 and TRBJ1-5; D gene unclear. Germline values: CDR1 SNHLY, CDR2 FYNNEI. The CDR3 spans 12 residues. V was cut by 4 bases and J by 8 bases, with 9 bases left in between. The CDR3 bases are TGTGCCAGCAGTGGCTATGGAGAGCCCCAGCATTTT. Translating gives CASSGYGEPQHF.

The DNA of the CDR3 is TGTGCCAGCAGTTTAAGGGGTAGTGGGAGGGGGTACGAGCAGTACTTC. Translating it yields CASSLRGSGRGYEQYF. The chain couples TRBV27 to TRBJ2-7; D is perhaps TRBD2 (7 bases). The length of the CDR3 is 16 residues. Germline V gene lookup returns CDR1 MNHEY and CDR2 SMNVEV (reference sequence). The ends were cut back, 2 bases at V and 4 bases at J, with 18 bases in the middle.

This clonotype was seen a few times. This rearrangement joins TRBV28 to TRBJ2-7, with 7 bases that match TRBD2. This CDR3 has 13 amino acids. Trimming removed 7 bases from V and 2 bases from J; junction bases left unmatched: 5. Per the germline V gene, CDR1 is MDHEN and CDR2 is SYDVKM. CDR3 protein: CASTHTSAYEQYF. The CDR3 DNA follows: TGTGCCAGCACCCATACTAGCGCCTACGAGCAGTACTTC.

The sample holds many counts of this clonotype. The DNA of the CDR3 is TGTGCCAGCAGGCTGAATCAGGGGCCCTATGGCTACACCTTC. The encoded protein is CASRLNQGPYGYTF. The chain combines TRBV12-3 or TRBV12-4 with TRBJ1-2; D is possibly TRBD1 (6 bases). This CDR3 comprises 14 residues. The V gene lost 6 bases and the J gene lost 4 bases, with 15 bases spanning the gap.

In this sample, this clonotype turned up a few times. V is TRBV14 and J is TRBJ2-7, with D uncertain. Germline V lookup: CDR1 SGHDN, CDR2 FVKESK. The CDR3 sequence is 14 residues long. V was clipped by 8 bases and J by 4 bases, with 18 bases between them. The DNA of the CDR3 is TGTGCCAGCTTGTTACTGCACCTCCAGTACGAGCAGTACTTC. Protein sequence: CASLLLHLQYEQYF.

This clonotype was observed at least ten times. The chain employs TRBV7-9 and TRBJ2-7; 9 bases are shared with TRBD1. The CDR3 has 14 residues. Germline V gives CDR1 SEHNR, CDR2 FQNEAQ (reference sequence). V lost 1 base to trimming and J lost 6 bases; unmatched junction nucleotides: 4. The CDR3 sequence is CASSLGDREGEQYF. The CDR3 bases are TGTGCCAGCAGCTTAGGGGACAGGGAAGGCGAGCAGTACTTC. Filled out from reference TRBV7-9 and TRBJ2-7, the complete variable domain reads DTGVSQNPRHKITKRGQNVTFRCDPISEHNRLYWYRQTLGQGPEFLTYFQNEAQLEKSRLLSDRFSAERPKGSFSTLEIQRTEQGDSAMYLCASSLGDREGEQYFGPGTRLTVT.

CDR3 sequence (DNA): TGTGCCAGCAGCGTAGGTGGGACCCCACTCGTACACGAGCAGTACTTC. Its protein is CASSVGGTPLVHEQYF. V usage is TRBV9 and J usage is TRBJ2-7; D tentatively reads TRBD1 or TRBD2 (5 bases each). Per germline, CDR1 SGDLS and CDR2 YYNGEE. There are 16 residues in the CDR3. V gave up 0 bases and J gave up 5 bases, with 18 bases separating them.